This is a list of T cell receptor beta chains from one sample in a study of shared clonotypes between healthy human individuals. Profiling relied on immunoSEQ multiplex PCR, and the TCRdb table lists in-frame clones only, not all of them. The table lists roughly 2 million clones, approximately 95% of them singletons. The sequencing input was naive CD4+ T cells sorted from blood. These receptors were collected from a man between 18 and 35 years old in good health. The CDR3 runs from the conserved cysteine through the conserved F or W. Fields, in order: CDR3 protein, CDR3 DNA, V gene, J gene, D gene, clone size. A D gene is named only where the DNA matches it firmly. Size values are once, few and many counts, or a class for expanded clones, and some rows have none.

CDR3: CASRGRSTDTQYF
DNA: TGCGCCAGCAGGGGACGGAGCACAGATACGCAGTATTTT
V: TRBV5-1
J: TRBJ2-3
D: -
size: -

CDR3: CASSSAGTGGREAFF
DNA: TGTGCCAGCAGTTCGGCCGGGACAGGGGGTCGTGAAGCTTTCTTT
V: TRBV6-5
J: TRBJ1-1
D: TRBD1
size: -

CDR3: CASSFGMLYEQYF
DNA: TGCGCCAGCAGCTTCGGGATGCTCTACGAGCAGTACTTC
V: TRBV5-1
J: TRBJ2-7
D: -
size: -

CDR3: CASSLARLEQYF
DNA: TGTGCCAGCAGCTTAGCGCGTCTGGAGCAGTACTTC
V: TRBV7-2
J: TRBJ2-7
D: -
size: -

CDR3: CASSEHTVAGSPLHF
DNA: TGTGCCAGCAGTGAGCATACCGTGGCGGGTTCACCCCTCCACTTT
V: TRBV6-4
J: TRBJ1-6
D: -
size: -

CDR3: CASSYPADTQYF
DNA: TGTGCCAGCAGCTACCCCGCCGATACGCAGTATTTT
V: TRBV28
J: TRBJ2-3
D: -
size: -

CDR3: CASKGQLNTEAFF
DNA: TGTGCCTCAAAAGGACAGTTGAACACTGAAGCTTTCTTT
V: TRBV30
J: TRBJ1-1
D: -
size: once

CDR3: CASSYRRDYEQYF
DNA: TGTGCCAGCAGTTATCGGCGGGACTACGAGCAGTACTTC
V: TRBV6-6
J: TRBJ2-7
D: -
size: -

CDR3: CAWEHTNTEAFF
DNA: TGTGCCTGGGAACATACGAACACTGAAGCTTTCTTT
V: TRBV30
J: TRBJ1-1
D: -
size: -

CDR3: CAWSPAGTSGSGTQYF
DNA: TGTGCCTGGAGTCCCGCCGGGACTAGCGGGAGCGGGACCCAGTACTTC
V: TRBV30
J: TRBJ2-5
D: TRBD2
size: -

CDR3: CASSLERGAYEQYF
DNA: TGTGCCAGCAGCTTGGAGCGGGGGGCGTACGAGCAGTACTTC
V: TRBV7-2
J: TRBJ2-7
D: TRBD2
size: -

CDR3: CSFSGGPHSTYEQYF
DNA: TGCAGCTTTTCAGGGGGCCCTCACAGTACCTACGAGCAGTACTTC
V: TRBV29-1
J: TRBJ2-7
D: TRBD1
size: -

CDR3: CAWSVSSGVSYEQYF
DNA: TGTGCCTGGAGTGTGTCTAGCGGAGTCTCCTACGAGCAGTACTTC
V: TRBV30
J: TRBJ2-7
D: TRBD2
size: -

CDR3: CASLPGTGGDTQYF
DNA: TGTGCCAGCCTACCCGGGACAGGGGGGGATACGCAGTATTTT
V: TRBV14
J: TRBJ2-3
D: TRBD1
size: -

CDR3: CAGRQGAMNTEAFF
DNA: TGTGCCGGTCGACAGGGGGCGATGAACACTGAAGCTTTCTTT
V: TRBV27
J: TRBJ1-1
D: TRBD1
size: -

CDR3: CASSPPDRYNEQFF
DNA: TGTGCCAGCAGCCCCCCCGACAGATACAATGAGCAGTTCTTC
V: TRBV7-3
J: TRBJ2-1
D: -
size: -

CDR3: CAISRAGEQFF
DNA: TGTGCCATCAGTCGCGCCGGTGAGCAGTTCTTC
V: TRBV10-3
J: TRBJ2-1
D: -
size: -

CDR3: CASSLGARTSEETQYF
DNA: TGCGCCAGCAGCTTGGGGGCACGGACTAGCGAAGAGACCCAGTACTTC
V: TRBV5-1
J: TRBJ2-5
D: TRBD2
size: -

CDR3: CASSYHLSLNTEAFF
DNA: TGTGCCAGCAGCTACCACCTATCGCTGAACACTGAAGCTTTCTTT
V: TRBV7-9
J: TRBJ1-1
D: -
size: -

CDR3: CASRRTGSYEQYF
DNA: TGTGCCAGTAGGAGAACGGGCTCCTACGAGCAGTACTTC
V: TRBV19
J: TRBJ2-7
D: -
size: -

CDR3: CASSQVGLNTEAFF
DNA: TGCGCCAGCAGCCAGGTAGGATTGAACACTGAAGCTTTCTTT
V: TRBV5-1
J: TRBJ1-1
D: -
size: -